A selection of T cell receptor beta chains follows, all from one sample in a study of technical replicates of blood from several donors. Assay: immunoSEQ multiplex PCR; the TCRdb copy retains only in-frame clones and omits some. The sample consists of tens of thousands of clones, approximately 98% of them appearing once. The sample consisted of T cells isolated from PBMCs. The origin of the receptors is a human donor in good health. Each CDR3 is given with its conserved first and last residue. D genes are given only for firm matches. Size is omitted from some rows. Given values are once, few, many or a class for expanded clones.

J gene | D gene | CDR3 length | clone size | V gene | CDR3 protein | CDR3 DNA
TRBJ2-6 | . | 17 | . | TRBV7-2 | CASSPQQGRSGANVLTF | TGTGCCAGCAGCCCCCAGCAGGGGCGCTCTGGGGCCAACGTCCTGACTTTC
TRBJ2-2 | TRBD1 | 16 | . | TRBV7-9 | CASSLAGTGNTGELFF | TGTGCCAGCAGCTTAGCCGGGACAGGGAACACCGGGGAGCTGTTTTTT
TRBJ2-2 | . | 17 | . | TRBV11-2 | CASSPRTGILNTGELFF | TGTGCCAGCAGCCCCCGAACAGGGATCCTGAACACCGGGGAGCTGTTTTTT
TRBJ2-2 | TRBD2 | 20 | . | TRBV4-1 | CASSQVGVLAGVANTGELFF | TGCGCCAGCAGCCAAGTGGGAGTTCTAGCGGGAGTTGCGAACACCGGGGAGCTGTTTTTT
TRBJ2-2 | . | 14 | . | TRBV23-1 | CASSQFLDTGELFF | TGCGCCAGCAGTCAATTTTTAGACACCGGGGAGCTGTTTTTT
TRBJ1-5 | . | 16 | . | TRBV28 | CASSFPAVDSNQPQHF | TGTGCCAGCAGTTTTCCCGCGGTAGACAGCAATCAGCCCCAGCATTTT
TRBJ2-5 | . | 14 | once | TRBV10-3 | CAISEGQYQGAQYF | TGTGCCATCAGTGAAGGACAGTACCAAGGGGCCCAGTACTTC
TRBJ1-4 | . | 14 | . | TRBV28 | CASSHSRVEEKLFF | TGTGCCAGCAGCCACAGCAGGGTAGAAGAAAAACTGTTTTTT
TRBJ1-4 | . | 19 | . | TRBV7-2 | CASSLGRGRFGGTNEKLFF | TGTGCCAGCAGCTTAGGTAGAGGGAGGTTTGGAGGAACTAATGAAAAACTGTTTTTT
TRBJ2-3 | TRBD1 | 16 | . | TRBV28 | CASSPLGQGRTDTQYF | TGTGCCAGCAGTCCTCTGGGACAGGGCCGCACAGATACGCAGTATTTT
TRBJ2-1 | TRBD2 | 15 | . | TRBV5-4 | CASSLGSGNRNEQFF | TGTGCCAGCAGCTTGGGTAGCGGGAATCGCAATGAGCAGTTCTTC
TRBJ2-6 | . | 15 | . | TRBV4-1 | CASSQASSGANVLTF | TGCGCCAGCAGCCAAGCCAGCTCTGGGGCCAACGTCCTGACTTTC
TRBJ1-1 | . | 13 | once | TRBV18 | CASSAQGNTEAFF | TGTGCCAGCTCAGCCCAGGGGAACACTGAAGCTTTCTTT
TRBJ2-7 | . | 13 | . | TRBV30 | CAWSVLQGHEQYF | TGTGCCTGGAGTGTCCTCCAGGGCCACGAGCAGTACTTC
TRBJ2-3 | TRBD2 | 17 | . | TRBV7-8 | CASSLYGLAASTDTQYF | TGTGCCAGCAGCTTATATGGGCTAGCGGCTAGCACAGATACGCAGTATTTT
TRBJ2-1 | . | 13 | . | TRBV7-2 | CASIRGVNNEQFF | TGTGCCAGCATCCGGGGAGTTAACAATGAGCAGTTCTTC
TRBJ2-3 | . | 13 | . | TRBV30 | CAWSTSGTDTQYF | TGTGCCTGGAGTACTTCCGGCACAGATACGCAGTATTTT
TRBJ1-4 | . | 14 | once | TRBV10-3 | CAISELQGSEKLFF | TGTGCCATCAGTGAGCTGCAGGGGAGTGAAAAACTGTTTTTT
TRBJ2-7 | . | 12 | . | TRBV5-4 | CASSFHGFEQYF | TGTGCCAGCAGCTTTCACGGTTTCGAGCAGTACTTC
TRBJ1-1 | . | 13 | . | TRBV7-8 | CASSRTQNTEAFF | TGTGCCAGCAGCCGGACACAGAACACTGAAGCTTTCTTT
TRBJ2-7 | TRBD2 | 15 | . | TRBV7-8 | CASSRLGLAGNEQYF | TGTGCCAGCAGCCGACTTGGACTAGCGGGAAACGAGCAGTACTTC
TRBJ1-1 | . | 12 | . | TRBV28 | CASSLETGEAFF | TGTGCCAGCAGTTTAGAAACAGGTGAGGCTTTCTTT
TRBJ2-1 | TRBD2 | 15 | . | TRBV29-1 | CSVALAGGPYNEQFF | TGCAGCGTCGCTCTAGCGGGAGGGCCTTACAATGAGCAGTTCTTC
TRBJ1-1 | . | 14 | . | TRBV14 | CASSLTQGNTEAFF | TGTGCCAGCAGCCTAACTCAGGGAAACACTGAAGCTTTCTTT
TRBJ2-4 | TRBD2 | 16 | . | TRBV5-1 | CASSVGLAGAKNIQYF | TGCGCCAGCAGCGTGGGACTAGCGGGAGCCAAAAACATTCAGTACTTC
TRBJ2-3 | . | 11 | . | TRBV4-1 | CASSLTDTQYF | TGCGCCAGCAGCCTAACAGATACGCAGTATTTT
TRBJ2-1 | TRBD2 | 16 | . | TRBV5-8 | CASSLGTSGIQNEQFF | TGTGCCAGCAGCTTGGGGACTAGCGGGATCCAGAATGAGCAGTTCTTC